The 9 T cell receptor beta chains presented below share a single source sample, sequenced in a study of blood T cell repertoires in COVID-19. The data were produced by immunoSEQ multiplex PCR, yet TCRdb's version contains in-frame clones alone and is incomplete. The repertoire has 120,000 or so clones, roughly 87% of them found once; the top ten carry approximately 30%. The sequenced material came from peripheral blood. These receptors were collected from a woman of 80 years or more with acute or convalescent COVID-19.

The V and J genes are TRBV9 and TRBJ2-2; unclear D gene. Germline V gives CDR1 SGDLS, CDR2 YYNGEE. The CDR3 consists of 15 residues. V dropped 4 bases and J dropped 7 bases, with 17 bases sitting between them. Written as DNA, the CDR3 is TGTGCCAGCAGCCCCCGTGTTGTGCTCGGCGGGGAGCTGTTTTTT. Amino acids: CASSPRVVLGGELFF.

This chain uses TRBV5-3 with TRBJ1-4, with TRBD1 matching over 9 bases. TRBV5-3 is recorded as an ORF, its role being uncertain. V gave up 3 bases and J gave up 2 bases; unmatched junction bases: 5. The CDR3 sequence is 16 residues long. CDR3 DNA: TGTGCCAGAAGCTCGACAGGGGGTAGGACTAATGAAAAACTGTTTTTT. Its protein product is CARSSTGGRTNEKLFF.

The chain links TRBV7-3 to TRBJ2-2; 9 bases align to TRBD1. The ends lost 2 bases at V and 7 bases at J; junction bases unmatched: 8. Germline V lookup: CDR1 SGHTA, CDR2 FQGTGA. This CDR3 region has 16 residues. The CDR3 reads CASSLAIGTGRGELFF. The DNA of the CDR3 is TGTGCCAGCAGCTTAGCGATCGGGACAGGGCGCGGGGAGCTGTTTTTT.

This clone has just one count. The chain combines TRBV5-5 with TRBJ2-7, with 7 positions matching TRBD1. V lost 4 bases and J lost 4; bases outside the gene matches: 8. Germline V CDR1 and CDR2: SGHKS, YYEKEE (reference sequence). The CDR3 is 14 residues long. This chain's CDR3 is CASSQGQGVYEQYV. CDR3 in DNA: TGTGCCAGCAGCCAGGGGCAGGGGGTTTACGAGCAGTACGTC.

This clone is a singleton in its sample. This chain connects TRBV27 to TRBJ1-2; D is ambiguous. The CDR3 has 13 residues. Per the germline V gene, CDR1 is MNHEY and CDR2 is SMNVEV (reference sequence). Deletions cut 3 bases from V and 2 bases from J, with 7 bases between. The CDR3 spells CASSFEGNYGYTF. The CDR3 DNA follows: TGTGCCAGCAGTTTCGAGGGAAACTATGGCTACACCTTC.

The genes are TRBV19 and TRBJ1-3; D may be TRBD1 (5 bases). Per germline, CDR1 LNHDA and CDR2 SQIVND (reference sequence). The V gene lost 3 bases and the J gene lost 6 bases, with 9 bases spanning the gap. The length of the CDR3 is 13 residues. In DNA, the CDR3 is TGTGCCAGTAGTATGACAGTCACAAACACCATATATTTT. As protein: CASSMTVTNTIYF.

The chain couples TRBV19 to TRBJ2-2; D unclear. Trimming took off 9 bases at V and 2 bases at J, with 13 bases between the two ends. From germline, CDR1 is LNHDA and CDR2 SQIVND (reference sequence). The length of the CDR3 is 14 residues. CDR3 residues: CASSRNGNTGELFF. The CDR3 DNA reads TGTGCCAGCTCGCGGAACGGTAACACCGGGGAGCTGTTTTTT.

The chain recombines TRBV28 with TRBJ2-7; 7 bases match TRBD2. The CDR3 has 16 amino acids. Germline V gene lookup returns CDR1 MDHEN and CDR2 SYDVKM. The junction had 11 bases not matched to a gene; V was cut back by 5 bases and J by 1 base. The CDR3 nucleotides are TGTGCCAGCAGTAGCGGCTGGGGGGAGGGTTCCTACGAGCAGTACGTC. Its protein product is CASSSGWGEGSYEQYV.

This clone was recorded once. The V call is TRBV6-5, the J call TRBJ1-5, with 7 bases fitting TRBD1. V trimming: 4 bases; J trimming: 3 bases; junction bases outside the gene matches: 6. This CDR3 has 15 residues. Germline V lookup: CDR1 MNHEY, CDR2 SVGAGI. The CDR3 nucleotides read TGTGCCAGCAGTTCGTTACAGGGGATCAATCAGCCCCAGCATTTT. Amino acids: CASSSLQGINQPQHF.